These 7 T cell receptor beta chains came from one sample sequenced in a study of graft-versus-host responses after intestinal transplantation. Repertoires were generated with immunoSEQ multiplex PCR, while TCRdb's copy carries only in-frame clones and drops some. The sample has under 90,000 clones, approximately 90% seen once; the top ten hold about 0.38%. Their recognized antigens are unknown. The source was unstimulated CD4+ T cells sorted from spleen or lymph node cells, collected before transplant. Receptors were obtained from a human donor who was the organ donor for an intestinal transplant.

The CDR3 sequence is CASSPPGGETQYF. CDR3 in DNA: TGTGCCAGCAGTCCCCCTGGCGGAGAGACCCAGTACTTC. The chain employs TRBV6-7 and TRBJ2-5; D is undetermined. Being an ORF, TRBV6-7 has a function that is uncertain. This CDR3 region has 13 residues. The V end was cut by 5 bases, the J end by 4 bases, with 11 bases between.

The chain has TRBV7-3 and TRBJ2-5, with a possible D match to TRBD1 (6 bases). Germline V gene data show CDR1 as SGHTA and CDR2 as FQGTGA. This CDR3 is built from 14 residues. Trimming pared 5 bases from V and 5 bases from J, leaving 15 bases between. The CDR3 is CASSPTGLRETQYF. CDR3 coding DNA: TGTGCCAGCAGCCCCACAGGGTTGAGGGAGACCCAGTACTTC.

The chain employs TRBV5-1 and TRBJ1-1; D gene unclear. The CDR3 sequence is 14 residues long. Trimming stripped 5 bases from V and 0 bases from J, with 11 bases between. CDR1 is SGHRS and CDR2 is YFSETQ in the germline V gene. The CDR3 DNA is TGCGCCAGCAGTCCTGCGGAGCTGAACACTGAAGCTTTCTTT. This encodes CASSPAELNTEAFF.

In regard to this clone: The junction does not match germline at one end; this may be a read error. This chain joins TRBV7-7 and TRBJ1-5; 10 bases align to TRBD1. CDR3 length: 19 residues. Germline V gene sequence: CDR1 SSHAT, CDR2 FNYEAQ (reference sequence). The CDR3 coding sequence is TGTGCTAGCAGCTTAGAAATTTGGACGACAGGGGGCCCGAATCAGCCCCAGCATTTT. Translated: CASSLEIWTTGGPNQPQHF.

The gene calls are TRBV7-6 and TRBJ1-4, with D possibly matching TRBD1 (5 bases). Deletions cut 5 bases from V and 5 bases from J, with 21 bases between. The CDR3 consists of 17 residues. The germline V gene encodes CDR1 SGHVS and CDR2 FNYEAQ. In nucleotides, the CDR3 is TGTGCCAGCAGCCCCGGGAGAGGCAGGGTTAGGAATGAAAAACTGTTTTTT. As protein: CASSPGRGRVRNEKLFF.

CDR3 coding DNA: TGTGCCATCAGTGACTTCCCCGTTGGAGCGAACACCGGGGAGCTGTTTTTT. Translated, it gives CAISDFPVGANTGELFF. This chain joins TRBV10-3 and TRBJ2-2; D is unclear. Germline V gene sequence: CDR1 ENHRY, CDR2 SYGVKD. V gave up 3 bases and J gave up 0 bases, with 14 bases separating them. The CDR3 runs 17 residues.

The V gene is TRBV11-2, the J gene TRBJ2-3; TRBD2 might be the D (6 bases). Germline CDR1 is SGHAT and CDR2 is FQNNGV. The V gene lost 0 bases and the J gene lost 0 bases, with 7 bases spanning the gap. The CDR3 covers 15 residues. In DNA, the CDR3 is TGTGCCAGCAGCTTAGACGGGAGCAGCACAGATACGCAGTATTTT. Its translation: CASSLDGSSTDTQYF.